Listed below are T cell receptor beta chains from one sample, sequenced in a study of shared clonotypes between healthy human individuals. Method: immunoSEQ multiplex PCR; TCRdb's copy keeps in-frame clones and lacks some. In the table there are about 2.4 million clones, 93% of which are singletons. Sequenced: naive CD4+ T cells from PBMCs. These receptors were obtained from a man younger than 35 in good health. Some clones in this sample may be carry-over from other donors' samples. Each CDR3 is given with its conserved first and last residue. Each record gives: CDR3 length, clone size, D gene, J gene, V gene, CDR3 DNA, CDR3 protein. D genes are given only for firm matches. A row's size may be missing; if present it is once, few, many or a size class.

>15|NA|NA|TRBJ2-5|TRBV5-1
TGCGCCAGCAGCCCGGCACACCCCTTCCAAGAGACCCAGTACTTC
CASSPAHPFQETQYF
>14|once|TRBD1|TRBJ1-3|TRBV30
TGTGCCTGGAGTTTTGACAGGGCTGGAAACACCATATATTTT
CAWSFDRAGNTIYF
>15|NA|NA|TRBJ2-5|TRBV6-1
TGTGCCAGCACTTCACACCTAGGAAAGGTGGAGATCCAGTACTTC
CASTSHLGKVEIQYF
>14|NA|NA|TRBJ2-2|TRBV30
TGTGCCTGGAGGGCCGGGCCGAACACCGGGGAGCTGTTTTTT
CAWRAGPNTGELFF
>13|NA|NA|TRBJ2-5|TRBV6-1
TGTGCCAGCAGTACAGGCGTTCAAGAGACCCAGTACTTC
CASSTGVQETQYF
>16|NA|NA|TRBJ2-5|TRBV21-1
TGTGCCAGCAGCAAACGGCTAGCGGGAGGTGGCGAGACCCAGTACTTC
CASSKRLAGGGETQYF
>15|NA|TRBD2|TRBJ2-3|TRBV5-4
TGTGCCAGCAGCTCTACTAGCGGGAGGGAAGATACGCAGTATTTT
CASSSTSGREDTQYF
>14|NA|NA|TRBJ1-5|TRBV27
TGTGCCAGCAGTTCCTTACCACTCAATCAGCCCCAGCATTTT
CASSSLPLNQPQHF
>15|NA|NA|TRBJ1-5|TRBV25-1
NA
CASSSSGTRGQPQHF
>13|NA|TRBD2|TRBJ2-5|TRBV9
TGTGCCAGCAGCGTATGGGGGGGAGAGACCCAGTACTTC
CASSVWGGETQYF
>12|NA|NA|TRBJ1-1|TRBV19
TGTGCCAGTAGTATTTTCGAGAAAGGGACTTTCTTT
CASSIFEKGTFF
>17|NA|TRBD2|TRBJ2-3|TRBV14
TGTGCCAGCAGCCAACTTAGCGGGAGACTAAGCACAGATACGCAGTATTTT
CASSQLSGRLSTDTQYF
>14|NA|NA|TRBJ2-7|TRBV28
TGTGCCAGCAGTTTACCCTTTACCCATTACGAGCAGTACTTC
CASSLPFTHYEQYF
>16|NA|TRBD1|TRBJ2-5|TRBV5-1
TGCGCCAGCAGCCAAAGAGCAGGGGGCATAAGGGAGACCCAGTACTTC
CASSQRAGGIRETQYF
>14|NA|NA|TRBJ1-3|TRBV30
TGTGCCTGGAGATTCACAGGGAGGGCCAACACCATATATTTT
CAWRFTGRANTIYF
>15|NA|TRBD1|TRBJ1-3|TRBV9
TGTGCCAGCAGCGCTGGGACAGGGGGTGGGAACACCATATATTTT
CASSAGTGGGNTIYF
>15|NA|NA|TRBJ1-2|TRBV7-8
TGTGCCAGCAGCACCGGGACAACTGGCAGCTATGGCTACACCTTC
CASSTGTTGSYGYTF
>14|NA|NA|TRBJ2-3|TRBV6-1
TGTGCCCATAGACTGTCCGCTACCGCAGATACGCAGTATTTT
CAHRLSATADTQYF
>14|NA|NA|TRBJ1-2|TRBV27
TGTGCCAGCAGTTTGGACACTACACTCTATGGCTACACCTTC
CASSLDTTLYGYTF
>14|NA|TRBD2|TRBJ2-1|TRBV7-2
TGTGCCAGCAGCTCAACTAGCGGGAGGGCACTGCAGTTCTTC
CASSSTSGRALQFF
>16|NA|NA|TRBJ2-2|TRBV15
TGTGCCACCAGCCCCCGTTGGGCGGGTGACACCGGGGAGCTGTTTTTT
CATSPRWAGDTGELFF
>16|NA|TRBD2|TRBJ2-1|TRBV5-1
TGCGCCAGCAGCCCTGCATTTGGACTAGTAGGATATGAGCAGTTCTTC
CASSPAFGLVGYEQFF
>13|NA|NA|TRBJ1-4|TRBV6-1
TGTGCCAGCAGTGGACAGAGGGAGGAAAAACTGTTTTTT
CASSGQREEKLFF
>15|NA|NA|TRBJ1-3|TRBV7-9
TGTGCCAGCAGCCCCAGAAGGGGGACTGGAAACACCATATATTTT
CASSPRRGTGNTIYF
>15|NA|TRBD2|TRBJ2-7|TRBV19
TGTGCCAGTAGTCCGCTAGCGGGATTCTCCTACGAGCAGTACTTC
CASSPLAGFSYEQYF
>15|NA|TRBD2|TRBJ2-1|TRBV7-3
TGTGCCAGCAGCAACCCGGGACTAGCGGGCAATGAGCAGTTCTTC
CASSNPGLAGNEQFF
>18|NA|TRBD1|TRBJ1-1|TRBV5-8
TGTGCCAGCAGCTCCCCCTGGGACAGGGGACTTTCGGACACTGAAGCTTTCTTT
CASSSPWDRGLSDTEAFF
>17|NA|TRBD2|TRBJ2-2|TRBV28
TGTGCCAGCTGCAGAGCCGGGACTAGCGTTAACACCGGGGAGCTGTTTTTT
CASCRAGTSVNTGELFF
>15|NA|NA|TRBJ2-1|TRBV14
TGTGCCAGCAGCTATATAGCGAGAGGGCTGAATGAGCAGTTCTTC
CASSYIARGLNEQFF
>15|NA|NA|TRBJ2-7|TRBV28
TGTGCCAGCAGTTTCCTCGGACAGAACTCCTACGAGCAGTACTTC
CASSFLGQNSYEQYF
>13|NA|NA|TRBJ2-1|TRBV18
TGTGCCAGCTCACCGGTCGGGGACCAAAAGCAGTTCTTC
CASSPVGDQKQFF
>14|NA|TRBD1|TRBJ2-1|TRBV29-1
TGCAGCGTTGGGGGCTTGACAGGGGAAGGAGGGCAGTTCTTC
CSVGGLTGEGGQFF
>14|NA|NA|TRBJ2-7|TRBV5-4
TGTGCCAGCAGCTTGGACTCAGGCGGGTACGAGCAGTACTTC
CASSLDSGGYEQYF
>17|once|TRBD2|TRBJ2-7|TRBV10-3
TGTGCCATCAGTCCCGGGACTAGCGGGAGGGTCCCCTACGAGCAGTACTTC
CAISPGTSGRVPYEQYF
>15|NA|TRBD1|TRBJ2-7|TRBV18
TGTGCCAGCTCTCAGACAGGGGAATCAACCTACGAGCAGTACTTC
CASSQTGESTYEQYF
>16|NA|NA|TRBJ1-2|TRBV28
TGTGCCAGCACCGGAACGGGGCAGGGACCAAACTATGGCTACACCTTC
CASTGTGQGPNYGYTF
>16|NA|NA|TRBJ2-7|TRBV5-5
TGTGCCAGCAGCTTGGTTCCCTCGTGGGAGATCCCCGAGCAGTACTTC
CASSLVPSWEIPEQYF
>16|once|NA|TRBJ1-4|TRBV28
TGTGCCAGCAGTTTATGGGGCGGTTCAACTAATGAAAAACTGTTTTTT
CASSLWGGSTNEKLFF
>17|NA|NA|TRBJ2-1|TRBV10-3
TGTGCCATCAGTGAGTCGTCGGCGGGAAGTGGCTACAATGAGCAGTTCTTC
CAISESSAGSGYNEQFF